This T cell receptor (beta chain) derives from a study of OX40 agonist ivuxolimab in advanced cancers. Study-wide results and limits: Fewer expanded clones were found on average in CD4+ than in CD8+ T cells.

Method: immunoSEQ multiplex PCR; TCRdb's copy keeps in-frame clones and lacks some. The sample includes 55,000 to 70,000 clones, about four fifths seen only once; the top ten take approximately 4.8%. Deletions cut 7 bases from V and 4 bases from J, with 16 bases between. Germline CDR1 MDHEN, CDR2 SYDVKM. This CDR3 has 14 residues. A note on this clone: The antigen is unknown.

This sample comprised CD4+ or CD8+ T cells sorted from blood, obtained in a trial of the OX40 agonist ivuxolimab. The V call is TRBV28, the J call TRBJ1-2, with D possibly matching TRBD1 (6 bases). The TCR originated in an adult with an advanced solid tumor such as melanoma, head and neck, liver or kidney cancer. For the CDR3, the DNA is TGTGCCAGCACCCTCGGGGGGGCGTTCTATGGCTACACCTTC. It encodes CASTLGGAFYGYTF.